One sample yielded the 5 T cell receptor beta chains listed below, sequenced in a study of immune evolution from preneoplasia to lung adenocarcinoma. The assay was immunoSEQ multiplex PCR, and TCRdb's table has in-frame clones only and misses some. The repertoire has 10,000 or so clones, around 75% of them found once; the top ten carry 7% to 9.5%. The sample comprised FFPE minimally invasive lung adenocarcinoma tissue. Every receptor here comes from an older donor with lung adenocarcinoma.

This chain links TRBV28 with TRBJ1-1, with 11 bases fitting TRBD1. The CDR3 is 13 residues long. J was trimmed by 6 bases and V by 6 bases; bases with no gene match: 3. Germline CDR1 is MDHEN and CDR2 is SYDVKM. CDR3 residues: CASRDRGLPEAFF. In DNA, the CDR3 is TGTGCCAGCAGGGACAGGGGGCTGCCTGAAGCTTTCTTT.

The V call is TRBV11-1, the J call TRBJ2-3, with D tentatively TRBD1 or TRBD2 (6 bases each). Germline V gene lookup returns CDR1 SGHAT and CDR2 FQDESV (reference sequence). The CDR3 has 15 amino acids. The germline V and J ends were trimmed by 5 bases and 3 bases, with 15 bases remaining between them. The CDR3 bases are TGTGCCAGCAGCCCAGGGGTCGGGGGAACAGATACGCAGTATTTT. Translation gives CASSPGVGGTDTQYF.

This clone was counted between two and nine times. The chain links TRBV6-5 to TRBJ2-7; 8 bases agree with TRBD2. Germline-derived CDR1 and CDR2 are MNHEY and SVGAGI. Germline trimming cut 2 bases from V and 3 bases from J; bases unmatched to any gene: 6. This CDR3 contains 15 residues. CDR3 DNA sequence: TGTGCCAGCAGTTACACCGGGAGGGCGGTCTACGAGCAGTACTTC. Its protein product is CASSYTGRAVYEQYF.

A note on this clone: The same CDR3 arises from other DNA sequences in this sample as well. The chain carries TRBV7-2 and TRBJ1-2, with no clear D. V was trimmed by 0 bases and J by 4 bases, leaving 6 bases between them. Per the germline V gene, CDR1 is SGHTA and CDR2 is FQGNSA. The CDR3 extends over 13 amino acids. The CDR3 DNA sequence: TGTGCCAGCAGCTTAGCGCCCCTCTATGGCTACACCTTC. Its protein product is CASSLAPLYGYTF.

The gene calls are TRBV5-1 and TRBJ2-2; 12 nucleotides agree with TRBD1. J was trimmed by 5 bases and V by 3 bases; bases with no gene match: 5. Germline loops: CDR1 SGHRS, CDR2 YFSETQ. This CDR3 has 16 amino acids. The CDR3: CASSSGDRGRTGELFF. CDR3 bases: TGCGCCAGCAGCTCGGGGGACAGGGGGCGGACCGGGGAGCTGTTTTTT.